This T cell receptor beta chain originates from a study of neurological immune-mediated disorders. Study results and limitations: Expansion of TCR clones was greatest in HTLV-1-associated myelopathy and smallest in multiple sclerosis, where it fell below that of healthy controls.

This clonotype has ten or more counts. Antigen: not known. Via MiXCR, TCRdb re-called the 5' RACE reads, giving one row per CDR3 protein. The sample shows 55,000 to 65,000 distinct CDR3 sequences, around 3.8% of them seen only once. V was pared by 3 bases and J by 7 bases, with 7 bases between. CDR1 and CDR2 (germline): KGHSH, LQKENI. The CDR3 contains 12 residues. This TCR was sampled from a woman between 50 and 59 years old with multiple sclerosis. Sequenced material: PBMCs. This chain joins TRBV18 and TRBJ2-1, with D maybe TRBD2 (5 bases). The CDR3 nucleotides are TGTGCCAGCTCACCGGGAGCGAATGAGCAGTTCTTC. It is translated as CASSPGANEQFF.